Presented here are 21 T cell receptor beta chains from one specimen sequenced in a study of cytomegalovirus exposure and HLA in healthy donors. The primer mix had 60 Vbeta and 13 Jbeta primers. Clones were read by immunoSEQ multiplex PCR, and TCRdb kept only the in-frame ones, dropping some. The table includes more than 80,000 clones, about four fifths detected once. The sequenced sample was PBMCs. The receptors shown here come from a female donor in good health and CMV-seropositive.

The chain couples TRBV7-9 to TRBJ1-2; 9 bases match TRBD1. The germline CDR1 and CDR2 sequences are SEHNR and FQNEAQ (reference sequence). This CDR3 spans 16 amino acids. V trimming: 3 bases; J trimming: 2 bases; junction bases outside the gene matches: 7. The CDR3 loop is CASSLGNRGQNYGYTF. The CDR3 DNA follows: TGTGCCAGCAGCTTGGGGAACAGGGGGCAGAACTATGGCTACACCTTC.

This clone occurred once. The chain joins TRBV7-9 to TRBJ1-2; 7 bases are shared with TRBD1. The trim removed 5 bases at V and 2 bases at J, leaving 5 bases unmatched. Germline assignment: CDR1 SEHNR and CDR2 FQNEAQ (reference sequence). The CDR3 is 14 residues long. The CDR3 loop reads CASSAPGGNYGYTF. The CDR3, as DNA: TGTGCCAGCAGCGCTCCAGGGGGAAACTATGGCTACACCTTC.

V and J are TRBV5-1 and TRBJ2-3, with a weak D call TRBD1 (6 bases). Germline V gene lookup returns CDR1 SGHRS and CDR2 YFSETQ. V dropped 4 bases and J dropped 2 bases, with 11 bases sitting between them. The length of the CDR3 is 14 residues. The DNA of the CDR3 is TGCGCCAGCAGCGTGCAGGGGTCCACAGATACGCAGTATTTT. It encodes CASSVQGSTDTQYF.

The chain recombines TRBV2 with TRBJ1-4, with D possibly being TRBD1 (6 bases). Germline assignment: CDR1 SNHLY and CDR2 FYNNEI. The V gene lost 11 bases and the J gene lost 8 bases, with 24 bases spanning the gap. The CDR3 consists of 15 residues. The CDR3 here is CAGYRDLWVGEKLFF. The CDR3 coding sequence is TGTGCCGGCTACAGGGATCTATGGGTTGGCGAAAAACTGTTTTTT.

This clone appeared once. The chain employs TRBV5-4 and TRBJ2-7, with TRBD2 identical over 9 bases. This CDR3 comprises 15 residues. The V and J ends lost 4 bases and 2 bases, in that order; junction bases with no gene match: 7. Germline CDR1 reads SGHNT; CDR2 reads YYREEE (reference sequence). The CDR3 DNA reads as TGTGCCAGCAGCCCGGGGACTAGCTCAACCTACGAGCAGTACTTC. Translation gives CASSPGTSSTYEQYF. The whole variable domain, remainder taken from reference TRBV5-4 and TRBJ2-7, is ETGVTQSPTHLIKTRGQQVTLRCSSQSGHNTVSWYQQALGQGPQFIFQYYREEENGRGNFPPRFSGLQFPNYSSELNVNALELDDSALYLCASSPGTSSTYEQYFGPGTRLTVT.

The gene calls are TRBV7-3 and TRBJ2-3, with TRBD1 identical over 8 bases. The CDR3 loop spans 16 amino acids. V lost 2 bases, J lost 6 bases, and 10 bases stayed unmatched. The germline gives CDR1 SGHTA, CDR2 FQGTGA. The CDR3 protein is CASSLGPGGFLDTQYF. Here the CDR3 DNA reads TGTGCCAGCAGCTTAGGGCCAGGGGGCTTTTTGGATACGCAGTATTTT.

The CDR3 sequence is CASSYSQMGTNEKLFF. CDR3 nucleotide sequence: TGTGCCAGCAGTTACTCCCAGATGGGCACTAATGAAAAACTGTTTTTT. This chain uses TRBV6-5 with TRBJ1-4; D gene unclear. V was trimmed by 0 bases and J by 2 bases, leaving 10 bases between them. In germline, CDR1 is MNHEY, CDR2 SVGAGI. The CDR3 has 16 residues.

This clone occurred once. V gene TRBV2 combines with J gene TRBJ2-7; 10 bases align to TRBD1. CDR3 length: 14 residues. From germline, CDR1 is SNHLY and CDR2 FYNNEI. Trimming cost V 6 bases and J 5 bases; bases outside gene matches: 7. CDR3 sequence (DNA): TGTGCCAGCAGGGGGACAGGGGTGAGGGACGAGCAGTACTTC. Translated, it gives CASRGTGVRDEQYF. The full variable domain, its missing parts supplied by reference TRBV2 and TRBJ2-7, is EPEVTQTPSHQVTQMGQEVILRCVPISNHLYFYWYRQILGQKVEFLVSFYNNEISEKSEIFDDQFSVERPDGSNFTLKIRSTKLEDSAMYFCASRGTGVRDEQYFGPGTRLTVT.

This clone was detected a few times. The rearrangement joins TRBV5-6 to TRBJ1-2; D is perhaps TRBD1 (5 bases). The V end was cut by 2 bases, the J end by 7 bases, with 6 bases between. CDR1 SGHDT and CDR2 YYEEEE come from the germline V gene. The CDR3 extends over 11 amino acids. CDR3 DNA sequence: TGTGCCAGCAGCTTAAGGGGTGGCTACACCTTC. It specifies CASSLRGGYTF.

The chain couples TRBV27 to TRBJ1-1, with D unresolved. This CDR3 has 13 amino acids. Trimming cost V 4 bases and J 1 base, with 7 bases left between them. CDR1 is MNHEY, CDR2 SMNVEV, per germline (reference sequence). The CDR3 DNA sequence: TGTGCCAGCAGTTCCGCAGGGAACACTGAAGCTTTCTTT. This codes for CASSSAGNTEAFF.

This chain connects TRBV5-1 to TRBJ2-7; TRBD2 matches 12 bases. Per the germline V gene, CDR1 is SGHRS and CDR2 is YFSETQ. Trimming at V came to 0 bases and at J to 2 bases, leaving 6 bases not matched to a gene. This CDR3 region has 17 residues. DNA of the CDR3: TGCGCCAGCAGCTTGGAGGCTAGCGGGAGGGCTCCCTACGAGCAGTACTTC. This codes for CASSLEASGRAPYEQYF.

This sequence joins TRBV4-1 and TRBJ1-1, with D unresolved. There are 16 residues in the CDR3. V was clipped by 0 bases and J by 6 bases, with 17 bases between them. The germline V gene encodes CDR1 MGHRA and CDR2 YSYEKL. This CDR3 is CASSQDRLLITPEAFF. Here the CDR3 DNA reads TGCGCCAGCAGCCAAGATCGTCTCCTTATAACTCCTGAAGCTTTCTTT.

The rearrangement joins TRBV7-6 to TRBJ1-6, with 7 positions matching TRBD1. This CDR3 region has 15 residues. V shed 1 base, J shed 6 bases, and the junction held 3 bases outside the gene matches. Germline CDR1 SGHVS, CDR2 FNYEAQ. This CDR3 reads CASSLENRGNSPLHF. The CDR3 region has the DNA TGTGCCAGCAGCTTAGAGAACAGGGGTAATTCACCCCTCCACTTT.

The J gene is TRBJ1-3, the V gene TRBV10-3; D unclear. The V gene's germline CDR1 is ENHRY and CDR2 SYGVKD. Between the trimmed V and J ends, which lost 7 bases and 2 bases, there was a span of 9 bases. The CDR3 runs to 13 residues. The CDR3 loop is CAIMAGPGNTIYF. CDR3 in DNA: TGTGCCATCATGGCGGGCCCTGGAAACACCATATATTTT.

The V call is TRBV28, the J call TRBJ2-7, with D perhaps matching TRBD2 (5 bases). CDR3 length: 15 amino acids. The germline V and J ends were trimmed by 6 bases and 1 base, with 16 bases remaining between them. Germline V lookup: CDR1 MDHEN, CDR2 SYDVKM. The CDR3: CASSLSGRTSYEQYF. CDR3 sequence (DNA): TGTGCCAGCAGCTTAAGCGGACGGACTTCCTACGAGCAGTACTTC. Variable domain in full (rest from reference TRBV28 and TRBJ2-7): DVKVTQSSRYLVKRTGEKVFLECVQDMDHENMFWYRQDPGLGLRLIYFSYDVKMKEKGDIPEGYSVSREKKERFSLILESASTNQTSMYLCASSLSGRTSYEQYFGPGTRLTVT.

This chain uses TRBV18 with TRBJ1-2, with D possibly being TRBD1 (6 bases). Trimming stripped 8 bases from V and 5 bases from J, with 21 bases between. The CDR3 has 15 amino acids. CDR1 KGHSH and CDR2 LQKENI come from the germline V gene. This CDR3 is CASTLRTDTLYGYTF. CDR3 nucleotides: TGTGCCAGCACGTTACGGACAGACACATTGTATGGCTACACCTTC. The full variable domain, in which reference TRBV18 and TRBJ1-2 provide the parts outside the CDR3, is NAGVMQNPRHLVRRRGQEARLRCSPMKGHSHVYWYRQLPEEGLKFMVYLQKENIIDESGMPKERFSAEFPKEGPSILRIQQVVRGDSAAYFCASTLRTDTLYGYTFGSGTRLTVV.

The chain couples TRBV5-1 to TRBJ2-7; 10 bases align to TRBD1. After removal of 0 bases from V and 2 bases from J, the junction contained 8 bases not matched to a gene. CDR3 size: 17 residues. Germline V gene data show CDR1 as SGHRS and CDR2 as YFSETQ. The CDR3 DNA reads TGCGCCAGCAGCTTGGGGACAGGGGGGCTGCTCCCCTACGAGCAGTACTTC. Protein product: CASSLGTGGLLPYEQYF.

The rearrangement joins TRBV2 to TRBJ2-6; possible D gene TRBD2, 5 bases. V was pared by 3 bases and J by 4 bases, with 22 bases between. CDR3 size: 19 residues. The germline CDR1 and CDR2 sequences are SNHLY and FYNNEI. CDR3 bases: TGTGCCAGCAGTGATCCTACCTACGACTATCCCGGGGGGGCCAACGTCCTGACTTTC. It encodes CASSDPTYDYPGGANVLTF.

The chain couples TRBV5-4 to TRBJ2-7; possibly TRBD1 for D (5 bases). Germline assignment: CDR1 SGHNT and CDR2 YYREEE (reference sequence). The CDR3 spans 14 residues. V lost 2 bases and J lost 0, with 9 bases in between. CDR3 coding DNA: TGTGCCAGCAGCTTCTTGACAGCCTCCTACGAGCAGTACTTC. It translates to CASSFLTASYEQYF.

The CDR3 reads CASSGYSNQPQHF. The DNA for the CDR3 is TGCGCCAGCAGTGGTTATAGCAATCAGCCCCAGCATTTT. The J gene is TRBJ1-5, the V gene TRBV10-2; D is unclear. V lost 4 bases and J 0 bases, leaving 4 bases between the germline ends. The CDR3 is 13 residues long. Germline V lookup: CDR1 WSHSY, CDR2 SAAADI.

Note on this clone: This sample includes further DNA sequences coding for the same CDR3. The rearrangement uses TRBV19 and TRBJ2-7, with TRBD1 matching 7 bases. V shed 2 bases, J shed 3 bases, and the junction held 4 bases outside the gene matches. The CDR3 contains 14 residues. Looked up from germline, CDR1 is LNHDA and CDR2 is SQIVND (reference sequence). DNA of the CDR3: TGTGCCAGTAGTATACGGGCAGGGGGCTACGAGCAGTACTTC. It specifies CASSIRAGGYEQYF.